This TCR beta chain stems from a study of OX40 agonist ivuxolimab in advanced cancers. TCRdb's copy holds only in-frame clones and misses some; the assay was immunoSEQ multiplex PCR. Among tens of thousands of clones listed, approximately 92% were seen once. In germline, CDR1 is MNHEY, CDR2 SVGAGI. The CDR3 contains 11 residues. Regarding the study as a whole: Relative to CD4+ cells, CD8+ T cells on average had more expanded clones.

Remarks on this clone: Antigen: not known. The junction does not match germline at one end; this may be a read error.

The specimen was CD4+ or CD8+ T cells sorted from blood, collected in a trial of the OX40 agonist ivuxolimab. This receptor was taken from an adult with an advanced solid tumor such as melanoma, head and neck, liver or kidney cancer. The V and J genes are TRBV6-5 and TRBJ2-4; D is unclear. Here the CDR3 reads CASSTPGPTKF. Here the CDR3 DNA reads TGTGCCAGCAGTACTCCGGGCCCCACAAAATTC.